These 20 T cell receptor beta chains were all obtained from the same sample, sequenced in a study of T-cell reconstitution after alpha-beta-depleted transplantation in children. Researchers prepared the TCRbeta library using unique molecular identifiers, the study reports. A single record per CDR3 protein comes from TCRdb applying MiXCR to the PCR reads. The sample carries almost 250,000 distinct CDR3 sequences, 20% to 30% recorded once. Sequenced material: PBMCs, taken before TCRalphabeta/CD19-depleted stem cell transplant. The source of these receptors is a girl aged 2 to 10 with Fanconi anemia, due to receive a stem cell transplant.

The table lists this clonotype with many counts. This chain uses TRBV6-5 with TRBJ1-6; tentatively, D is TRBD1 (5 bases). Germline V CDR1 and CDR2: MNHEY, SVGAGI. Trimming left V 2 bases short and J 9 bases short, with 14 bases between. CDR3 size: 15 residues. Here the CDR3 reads CASSYNLPQGSPLHF. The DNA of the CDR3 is TGTGCCAGCAGTTACAATCTCCCCCAGGGTTCACCCCTCCACTTT.

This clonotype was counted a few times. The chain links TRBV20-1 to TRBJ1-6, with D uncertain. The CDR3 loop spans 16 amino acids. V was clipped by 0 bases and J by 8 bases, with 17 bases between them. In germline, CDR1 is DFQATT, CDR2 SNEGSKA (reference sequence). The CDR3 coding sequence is TGCAGTGCTAGAGATCCCACGGAAACTACTGATTCACCCCTCCACTTT. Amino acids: CSARDPTETTDSPLHF.

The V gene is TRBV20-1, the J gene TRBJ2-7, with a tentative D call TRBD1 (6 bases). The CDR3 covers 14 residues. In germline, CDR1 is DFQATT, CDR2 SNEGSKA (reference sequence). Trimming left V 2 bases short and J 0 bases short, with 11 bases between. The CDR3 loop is CSARMRGSSYEQYF. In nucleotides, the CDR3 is TGCAGTGCTAGAATGAGGGGGAGCTCCTACGAGCAGTACTTC.

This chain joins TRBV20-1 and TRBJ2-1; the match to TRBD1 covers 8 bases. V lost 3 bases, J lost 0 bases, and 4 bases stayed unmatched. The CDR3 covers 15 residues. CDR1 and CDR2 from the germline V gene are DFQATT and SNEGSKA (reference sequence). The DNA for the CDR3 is TGCAGTGCTAGTTGGACAGGGAGCTCCTACAATGAGCAGTTCTTC. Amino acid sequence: CSASWTGSSYNEQFF.

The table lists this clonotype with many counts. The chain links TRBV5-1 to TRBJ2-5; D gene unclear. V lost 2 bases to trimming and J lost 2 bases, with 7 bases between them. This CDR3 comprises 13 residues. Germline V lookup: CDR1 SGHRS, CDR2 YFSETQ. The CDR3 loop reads CASSFLPQETQYF. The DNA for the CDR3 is TGCGCCAGCAGCTTTCTACCGCAAGAGACCCAGTACTTC.

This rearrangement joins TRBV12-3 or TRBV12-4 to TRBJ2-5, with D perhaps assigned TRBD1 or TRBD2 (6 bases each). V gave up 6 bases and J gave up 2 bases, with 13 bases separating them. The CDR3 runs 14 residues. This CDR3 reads CASRRDTGQETQYF. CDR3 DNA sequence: TGTGCCAGCAGGCGGGACACGGGACAAGAGACCCAGTACTTC.

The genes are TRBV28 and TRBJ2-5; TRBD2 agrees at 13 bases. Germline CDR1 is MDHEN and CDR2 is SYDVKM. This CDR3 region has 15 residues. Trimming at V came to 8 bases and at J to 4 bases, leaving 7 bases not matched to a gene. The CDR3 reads CASFQLAGGPETQYF. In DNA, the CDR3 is TGTGCCAGCTTCCAACTAGCGGGGGGGCCAGAGACCCAGTACTTC.

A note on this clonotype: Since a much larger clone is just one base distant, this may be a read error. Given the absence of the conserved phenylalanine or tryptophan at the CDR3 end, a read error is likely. CDR3 protein: CSARVYRGRGPNTEAFC. Here the CDR3 DNA reads TGCAGTGCTAGAGTATACAGGGGGCGAGGGCCGAACACTGAAGCTTTCTGT. The V gene is TRBV20-1, the J gene TRBJ1-1, with TRBD1 identical over 9 bases. This CDR3 is 17 amino acids long. J lost 1 base, V lost 1 base, and 10 bases had no gene match. Looked up from germline, CDR1 is DFQATT and CDR2 is SNEGSKA (reference sequence).

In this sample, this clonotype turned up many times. CDR3 sequence: CSARDLLAGGPEQYF. The CDR3 DNA sequence: TGCAGTGCTAGAGATCTCCTAGCGGGGGGGCCCGAGCAGTACTTC. The rearrangement links TRBV20-1 to TRBJ2-7; 12 bases map to TRBD2. CDR3 length: 15 residues. From germline, CDR1 is DFQATT and CDR2 SNEGSKA (reference sequence). J lost 6 bases, V lost 0 bases, and 6 bases had no gene match.

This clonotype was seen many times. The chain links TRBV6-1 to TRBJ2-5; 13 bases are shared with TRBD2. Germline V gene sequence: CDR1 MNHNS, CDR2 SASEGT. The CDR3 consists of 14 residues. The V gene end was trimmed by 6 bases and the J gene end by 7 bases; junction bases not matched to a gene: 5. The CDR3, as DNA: TGTGCCAGCAGAACTAGCGGGGGGGCTGGGACCCAGTACTTC. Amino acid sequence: CASRTSGGAGTQYF.

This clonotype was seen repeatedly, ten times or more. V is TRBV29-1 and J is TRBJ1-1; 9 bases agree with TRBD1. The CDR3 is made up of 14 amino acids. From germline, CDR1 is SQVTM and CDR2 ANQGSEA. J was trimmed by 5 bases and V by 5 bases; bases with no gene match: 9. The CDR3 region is CSVSRRDRETEAFF. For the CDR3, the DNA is TGCAGCGTTTCTAGGAGGGACAGGGAGACTGAAGCTTTCTTT.

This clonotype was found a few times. DNA for the CDR3: TGTGCCAGCAGCCAACCCAGGGTGGGGGACACCGGGGAGCTGTTTTTT. As protein: CASSQPRVGDTGELFF. The chain joins TRBV4-2 to TRBJ2-2; D is possibly TRBD1 or TRBD2 (5 bases each). CDR1 is LGHNA and CDR2 is YNFKEQ in the germline V gene. V dropped 2 bases and J dropped 3 bases, with 13 bases sitting between them. There are 16 residues in the CDR3.

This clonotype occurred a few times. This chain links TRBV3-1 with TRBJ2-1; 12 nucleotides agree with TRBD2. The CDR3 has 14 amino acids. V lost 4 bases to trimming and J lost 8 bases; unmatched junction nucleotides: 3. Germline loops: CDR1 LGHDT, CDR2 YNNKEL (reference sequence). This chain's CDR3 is CASSLTSGGDEQFF. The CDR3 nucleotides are TGTGCCAGCAGCCTGACTAGCGGGGGAGATGAGCAGTTCTTC.

In DNA form, the CDR3 reads TGTGCCAGCAGTGTATCAGGGGGCAGCTCCTACAATGAGCAGTTCTTC. As protein: CASSVSGGSSYNEQFF. The chain links TRBV6-1 to TRBJ2-1; 8 nucleotides match TRBD1. V dropped 4 bases and J dropped 0; count of bases not matched to a gene: 5. The CDR3 extends over 16 amino acids. Germline lookup yields CDR1 MNHNS and CDR2 SASEGT.

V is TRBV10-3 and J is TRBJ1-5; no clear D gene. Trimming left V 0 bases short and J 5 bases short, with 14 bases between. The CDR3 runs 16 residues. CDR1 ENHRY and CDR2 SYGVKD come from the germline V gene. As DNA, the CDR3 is TGTGCCATCAGTGAGTCTTTCCCTGGCGAGTATCAGCCCCAGCATTTT. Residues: CAISESFPGEYQPQHF.

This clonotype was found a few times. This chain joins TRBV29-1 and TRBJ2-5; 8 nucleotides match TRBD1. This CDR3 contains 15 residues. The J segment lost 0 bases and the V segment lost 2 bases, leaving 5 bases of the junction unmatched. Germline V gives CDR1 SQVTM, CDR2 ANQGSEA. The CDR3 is CSVERTGMYQETQYF. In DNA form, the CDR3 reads TGCAGCGTTGAAAGGACAGGGATGTACCAAGAGACCCAGTACTTC. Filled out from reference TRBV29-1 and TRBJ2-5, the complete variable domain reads SAVISQKPSRDICQRGTSLTIQCQVDSQVTMMFWYRQQPGQSLTLIATANQGSEATYESGFVIDKFPISRPNLTFSTLTVSNMSPEDSSIYLCSVERTGMYQETQYFGPGTRLLVL.

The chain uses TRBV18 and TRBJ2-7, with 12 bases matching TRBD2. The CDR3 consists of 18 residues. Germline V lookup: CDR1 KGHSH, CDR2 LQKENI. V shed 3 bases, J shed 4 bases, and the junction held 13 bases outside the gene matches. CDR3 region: CASSPRTSGTPPGYEQYF. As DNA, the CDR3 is TGTGCCAGCTCACCGAGGACTAGCGGGACCCCACCTGGATACGAGCAGTACTTC.

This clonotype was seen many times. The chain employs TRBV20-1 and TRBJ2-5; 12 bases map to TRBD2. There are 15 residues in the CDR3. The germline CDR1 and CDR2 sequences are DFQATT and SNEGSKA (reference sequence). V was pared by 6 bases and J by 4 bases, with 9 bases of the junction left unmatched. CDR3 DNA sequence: TGCAGTGCCCCGATGACTAGCGGGAGTGGAGAGACCCAGTACTTC. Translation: CSAPMTSGSGETQYF.

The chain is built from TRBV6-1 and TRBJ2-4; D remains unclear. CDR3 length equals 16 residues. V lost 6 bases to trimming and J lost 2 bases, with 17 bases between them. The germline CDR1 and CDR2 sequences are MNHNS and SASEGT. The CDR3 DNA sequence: TGTGCCAGCAGCATAGGCGTGACTTTATCCAAAAACATTCAGTACTTC. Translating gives CASSIGVTLSKNIQYF.

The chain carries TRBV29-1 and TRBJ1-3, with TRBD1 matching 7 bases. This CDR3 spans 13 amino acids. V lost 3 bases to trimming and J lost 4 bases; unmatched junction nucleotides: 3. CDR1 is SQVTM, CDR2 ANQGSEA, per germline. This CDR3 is CSVETGRGNTIYF. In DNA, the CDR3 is TGCAGCGTTGAGACAGGGCGCGGAAACACCATATATTTT.